Each of the 5 T cell receptor beta chains below was sequenced from the same sample in a study of blood T cell repertoires in COVID-19. Here immunoSEQ multiplex PCR was the method, and the copy in TCRdb shows in-frame clones only, minus some. The sample has a few hundred thousand clones; around nine tenths are singletons. Sequenced input: PBMCs or T cells enriched from blood (not recorded which). All receptors derive from a woman aged 40 to 50 who had recovered from COVID-19.

This clone showed up just once. The chain combines TRBV30 with TRBJ1-6; the D gene is possibly TRBD1 (5 bases). The CDR3 covers 15 residues. The germline gives CDR1 GTSNPN, CDR2 SVGIG (reference sequence). V was trimmed by 0 bases and J by 6 bases, leaving 12 bases between them. The CDR3: CAWSVWGVGNSPLHF. The DNA for the CDR3 is TGTGCCTGGAGTGTATGGGGGGTAGGTAATTCACCCCTCCACTTT.

V gene TRBV4-3 combines with J gene TRBJ1-2, with D possibly being TRBD1 (5 bases). Deletions cut 2 bases from V and 3 bases from J, with 10 bases between. There are 14 residues in the CDR3. Germline values: CDR1 LGHNA, CDR2 YSLEER. CDR3 amino acids: CASSQRGTDYGYTF. The CDR3 bases are TGCGCCAGCAGCCAAAGGGGAACGGACTATGGCTACACCTTC.

This sequence joins TRBV27 and TRBJ2-2; D is ambiguous. Trimming shortened V by 3 bases and J by 5 bases, and 4 bases separated the two germline ends. The CDR3 runs 12 residues. Germline V lookup: CDR1 MNHEY, CDR2 SMNVEV (reference sequence). DNA for the CDR3: TGTGCCAGCAGTTTGAGGACCGGGGAGCTGTTTTTT. It specifies CASSLRTGELFF.

This clone was detected once. The chain uses TRBV7-9 and TRBJ2-7, with 8 bases matching TRBD1. Germline V gives CDR1 SEHNR, CDR2 FQNEAQ (reference sequence). V was pared by 1 base and J by 6 bases, with 5 bases of the junction left unmatched. The CDR3 is 14 residues long. The CDR3 bases are TGTGCCAGCAGCTTAGGGACAGGGCGTCCCGAGCAGTACTTC. It codes for CASSLGTGRPEQYF.

This clone was detected only a few times. This chain joins TRBV12-3 or TRBV12-4 and TRBJ1-1; no definite D call. V lost 3 bases to trimming and J lost 7 bases, with 9 bases between them. The CDR3 is 12 amino acids. CDR3 residues: CASSLADFEAFF. For the CDR3, the DNA is TGTGCCAGCAGTTTGGCGGACTTTGAAGCTTTCTTT.